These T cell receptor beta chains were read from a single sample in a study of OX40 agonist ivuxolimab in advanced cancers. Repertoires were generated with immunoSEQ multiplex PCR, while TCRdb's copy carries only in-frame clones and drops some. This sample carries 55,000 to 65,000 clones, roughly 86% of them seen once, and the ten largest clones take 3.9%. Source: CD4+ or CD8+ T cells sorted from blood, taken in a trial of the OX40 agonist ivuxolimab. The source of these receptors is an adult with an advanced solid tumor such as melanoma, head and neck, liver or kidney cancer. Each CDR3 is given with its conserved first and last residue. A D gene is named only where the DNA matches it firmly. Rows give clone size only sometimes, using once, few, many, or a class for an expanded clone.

CASSQGPGGSDTQYF | TGTGCCAGCAGCCAAGGTCCAGGAGGGTCGGATACGCAGTATTTT | TRBJ2-3 | NA | TRBV4-2 | NA
CAWSVGQKDGYTF | TGTGCCTGGAGTGTAGGACAGAAGGATGGCTACACCTTC | TRBJ1-2 | NA | TRBV30 | NA
CASSWSGGNQPQHF | TGTGCCAGCAGCTGGTCCGGGGGGAATCAGCCCCAGCATTTT | TRBJ1-5 | NA | TRBV7-2 | NA
CASSLEGRGKGSPLHF | TGTGCCAGCAGCTTAGAAGGCAGGGGTAAGGGATCACCCCTCCACTTT | TRBJ1-6 | once | TRBV7-1 | NA
CAISDWGQYF | TGTGCCATCTCGGACTGGGGGCAGTACTTC | TRBJ2-5 | NA | TRBV19 | NA
CSVREGADEQFF | TGCAGCGTTAGGGAGGGGGCTGATGAGCAGTTCTTC | TRBJ2-1 | once | TRBV29-1 | NA
CASRLGQASEQFF | TGTGCCAGCAGACTTGGACAGGCGAGTGAGCAGTTCTTC | TRBJ2-1 | NA | TRBV27 | TRBD1
CASSLVSGDEQFF | TGTGCCAGCAGCTTAGTTTCAGGGGATGAGCAGTTCTTC | TRBJ2-1 | NA | TRBV7-2 | NA
CASSHLGLASYNEQFF | TGCGCCAGCAGCCACCTCGGACTCGCGTCGTACAATGAGCAGTTCTTC | TRBJ2-1 | NA | TRBV4-1 | NA
CSVATGLEGGGYTF | TGCAGCGTTGCGACAGGGCTAGAAGGAGGCGGCTACACCTTC | TRBJ1-2 | NA | TRBV29-1 | TRBD1
CASSLGYRVEEQYF | TGTGCCAGCAGCTTGGGTTACAGGGTAGAGGAGCAGTACTTC | TRBJ2-7 | NA | TRBV5-5 | NA
CASSLTELSGANVLTF | TGCGCCAGCAGCCTCACAGAACTCTCTGGGGCCAACGTCCTGACTTTC | TRBJ2-6 | NA | TRBV5-1 | NA
CASSITGGELFF | TGCGCCAGCAGTATAACCGGCGGGGAGCTGTTTTTT | TRBJ2-2 | once | TRBV5-1 | NA
CASSSTALANYGYTF | TGTGCCAGCAGCTCTACAGCCTTAGCTAACTATGGCTACACCTTC | TRBJ1-2 | NA | TRBV5-1 | NA
CASFMGDTEAFF | TGTGCCAGCTTCATGGGGGACACTGAAGCTTTCTTT | TRBJ1-1 | NA | TRBV18 | NA
CASSLVAQGEQYF | TGTGCCAGCAGCTTAGTAGCCCAAGGCGAGCAGTACTTC | TRBJ2-7 | NA | TRBV11-3 | NA
CASSVGFGAGRTEAFF | TGTGCCAGCAGCGTAGGCTTCGGGGCGGGGAGGACTGAAGCTTTCTTT | TRBJ1-1 | NA | TRBV9 | NA
CASSLAGTGVTEAFF | TGTGCCAGCAGCCTCGCCGGGACAGGGGTAACTGAAGCTTTCTTT | TRBJ1-1 | NA | TRBV14 | TRBD1
CASSSISPRGTEAFF | TGTGCCAGCAGTTCCATAAGTCCCCGGGGCACTGAAGCTTTCTTT | TRBJ1-1 | NA | TRBV28 | NA
CASRPGQGAEAFF | TGTGCCAGCAGGCCGGGACAGGGAGCTGAAGCTTTCTTT | TRBJ1-1 | once | TRBV6-6 | TRBD1
CASSEYMEQFF | TGTGCCAGCAGCGAGTATATGGAGCAGTTCTTC | TRBJ2-1 | NA | TRBV2 | NA
CASSIMGTEAFF | TGTGCCAGTAGTATAATGGGAACTGAAGCTTTCTTT | TRBJ1-1 | NA | TRBV19 | NA
CASSLRGYEQYF | TGTGCCAGCAGCTTGAGGGGGTACGAGCAGTACTTC | TRBJ2-7 | once | TRBV5-4 | NA
CASSLQGLGQNTEAFF | TGCGCCAGCAGCTTGCAGGGATTAGGGCAGAACACTGAAGCTTTCTTT | TRBJ1-1 | NA | TRBV5-1 | NA
CASSLGLATDTQYF | TGCGCCAGCAGCTTGGGCCTGGCCACAGATACGCAGTATTTT | TRBJ2-3 | NA | TRBV5-1 | NA
CASSIARGSYNEQFF | TGTGCCAGTAGTATTGCGCGGGGCTCCTACAATGAGCAGTTCTTC | TRBJ2-1 | NA | TRBV19 | NA
CASSLQGRTNSPLHF | TGTGCCAGTAGCCTCCAGGGAAGAACAAATTCACCCCTCCACTTT | TRBJ1-6 | NA | TRBV19 | NA
CASSLEERRSPLHF | TGTGCCAGCAGCTTAGAGGAGAGGCGGTCACCCCTCCACTTT | TRBJ1-6 | few | TRBV7-2 | NA
CASSVASVRGANVLTF | TGTGCCAGCAGCGTAGCTTCGGTGAGAGGGGCCAACGTCCTGACTTTC | TRBJ2-6 | few | TRBV9 | NA
CASSDTRDTEAFF | TGTGCCAGCAGCGACACGCGGGACACTGAAGCTTTCTTT | TRBJ1-1 | NA | TRBV7-3 | NA
CASSPRVSKTQYF | TGTGCCAGCAGTCCGAGGGTTTCCAAAACCCAGTACTTC | TRBJ2-5 | NA | TRBV5-6 | NA
CATRQGGTEAFF | TGTGCCACCCGTCAGGGAGGGACTGAAGCTTTCTTT | TRBJ1-1 | NA | TRBV10-3 | NA
CASSPDREGDTQYF | TGCGCCAGCAGCCCGGACAGGGAAGGGGATACGCAGTATTTT | TRBJ2-3 | NA | TRBV5-1 | TRBD1
CASKEQGGSDTQYF | TGTGCCAGTAAGGAACAGGGAGGGTCAGATACGCAGTATTTT | TRBJ2-3 | once | TRBV19 | NA
CASSLSNQKGAFF | TGTGCCAGCAGCTTGAGTAATCAAAAGGGAGCTTTCTTT | TRBJ1-1 | NA | TRBV5-4 | NA
CASSLDSGNTQPQHF | TGCGCCAGCAGCTTGGATTCAGGGAATACACAGCCCCAGCATTTT | TRBJ1-5 | NA | TRBV5-1 | NA
CASSYRVSNQPQHF | TGTGCCAGCAGTTACAGGGTATCAAATCAGCCCCAGCATTTT | TRBJ1-5 | NA | TRBV6-5 | NA
CASSIDATYEQYF | TGTGCCAGCAGCATTGACGCTACCTACGAGCAGTACTTC | TRBJ2-7 | NA | TRBV5-4 | NA
CASRRDNTGELFF | TGTGCCAGCAGACGGGATAATACCGGGGAGCTGTTTTTT | TRBJ2-2 | NA | TRBV5-6 | NA
CASGLVVPSGANVLTF | TGTGCTAGTGGTTTGGTCGTCCCATCTGGGGCCAACGTCCTGACTTTC | TRBJ2-6 | NA | TRBV12-5 | NA
CASSGPATNEKLFF | TGTGCCAGCAGTGGGCCCGCAACTAATGAAAAACTGTTTTTT | TRBJ1-4 | NA | TRBV2 | NA
CASSQGTDGNTIYF | TGTGCCAGCAGCCAAGGGACGGATGGAAACACCATATATTTT | TRBJ1-3 | NA | TRBV14 | NA
CSARRGDRVNEQFF | TGCAGCGCCCGAAGAGGGGACAGGGTCAATGAGCAGTTCTTC | TRBJ2-1 | NA | TRBV29-1 | TRBD1
CASSLGRIQETQYF | TGTGCCAGCAGCTTAGGACGGATCCAAGAGACCCAGTACTTC | TRBJ2-5 | NA | TRBV5-4 | NA
CASSEAQTSGVDEQFF | TGTGCCAGCAGTGAAGCGCAGACTAGCGGGGTCGATGAGCAGTTCTTC | TRBJ2-1 | NA | TRBV2 | TRBD2
CASSLGGVDEKLFF | TGCGCCAGCAGCTTGGGAGGAGTCGATGAAAAACTGTTTTTT | TRBJ1-4 | NA | TRBV5-1 | NA
CASSQLGGTEAFF | TGTGCCAGCAGCCAATTGGGAGGCACTGAAGCTTTCTTT | TRBJ1-1 | NA | TRBV14 | NA
CASSKLEGAAGNTIYF | TGTGCCAGTAGCAAACTCGAGGGGGCGGCTGGAAACACCATATATTTT | TRBJ1-3 | few | TRBV19 | TRBD1
CSVASGTEAFF | TGCAGCGTTGCCTCAGGCACTGAAGCTTTCTTT | TRBJ1-1 | NA | TRBV29-1 | NA
CASSLELTEYNEQFF | TGTGCCAGCAGCCTCGAGTTGACTGAATACAATGAGCAGTTCTTC | TRBJ2-1 | NA | TRBV5-4 | NA
CASSKNTGWGNEQYF | TGCGCCAGCAGCAAAAATACAGGGTGGGGAAACGAGCAGTACTTC | TRBJ2-7 | once | TRBV5-1 | NA
CASSYSGTALTRHF | TGTGCCAGCAGTTACTCGGGGACAGCCCTAACCAGGCATTTT | TRBJ1-5 | NA | TRBV6-5 | TRBD1
CSSIGQYGGQQYF | TGCAGCTCAATAGGACAATACGGTGGGCAGCAGTACTTC | TRBJ2-7 | once | TRBV29-1 | NA
CASSSQGSYEQYF | TGTGCCAGCTCCTCACAGGGGTCCTACGAGCAGTACTTC | TRBJ2-7 | NA | TRBV18 | TRBD1
CASTLALSGEQYF | TGTGCCAGCACCTTGGCCCTCTCTGGGGAGCAGTACTTC | TRBJ2-7 | few | TRBV2 | NA
CASSLGVRNTEAFF | TGCGCCAGCAGCTTAGGTGTCAGGAACACTGAAGCTTTCTTT | TRBJ1-1 | NA | TRBV5-1 | NA
CASSLRPDTLYGYTF | TGTGCCAGCAGCTTAAGGCCGGACACCCTCTATGGCTACACCTTC | TRBJ1-2 | once | TRBV7-3 | NA
CASSPVRTGLGSYNSPLHF | TGTGCCAGCAGCCCCGTCAGGACAGGGTTAGGCTCCTATAATTCACCCCTCCACTTT | TRBJ1-6 | NA | TRBV7-8 | TRBD1
CASSLDQGSEQFF | TGTGCCAGCAGCTTAGACCAGGGTAGTGAGCAGTTCTTC | TRBJ2-1 | NA | TRBV11-2 | NA
CASSPSRNRNTEAFF | TGTGCCAGCTCACCAAGTCGGAACAGGAACACTGAAGCTTTCTTT | TRBJ1-1 | NA | TRBV18 | NA